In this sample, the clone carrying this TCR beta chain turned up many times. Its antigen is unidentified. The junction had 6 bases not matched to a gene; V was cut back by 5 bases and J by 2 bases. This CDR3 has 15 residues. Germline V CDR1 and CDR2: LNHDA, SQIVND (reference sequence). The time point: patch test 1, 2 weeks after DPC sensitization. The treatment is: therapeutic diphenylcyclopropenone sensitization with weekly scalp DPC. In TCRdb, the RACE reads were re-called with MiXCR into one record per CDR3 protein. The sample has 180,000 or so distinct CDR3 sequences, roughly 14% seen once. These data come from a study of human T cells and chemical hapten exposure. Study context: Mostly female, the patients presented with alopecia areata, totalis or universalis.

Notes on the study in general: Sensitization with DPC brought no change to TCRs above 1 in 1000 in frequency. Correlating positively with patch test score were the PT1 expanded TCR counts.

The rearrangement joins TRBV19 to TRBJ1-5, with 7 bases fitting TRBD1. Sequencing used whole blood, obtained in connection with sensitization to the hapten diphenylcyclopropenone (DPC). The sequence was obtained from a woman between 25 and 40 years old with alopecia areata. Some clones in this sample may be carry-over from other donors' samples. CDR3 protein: CASSPQGGGNQPQHF. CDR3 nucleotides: TGTGCCAGTAGTCCTCAGGGGGGAGGCAATCAGCCCCAGCATTTT.